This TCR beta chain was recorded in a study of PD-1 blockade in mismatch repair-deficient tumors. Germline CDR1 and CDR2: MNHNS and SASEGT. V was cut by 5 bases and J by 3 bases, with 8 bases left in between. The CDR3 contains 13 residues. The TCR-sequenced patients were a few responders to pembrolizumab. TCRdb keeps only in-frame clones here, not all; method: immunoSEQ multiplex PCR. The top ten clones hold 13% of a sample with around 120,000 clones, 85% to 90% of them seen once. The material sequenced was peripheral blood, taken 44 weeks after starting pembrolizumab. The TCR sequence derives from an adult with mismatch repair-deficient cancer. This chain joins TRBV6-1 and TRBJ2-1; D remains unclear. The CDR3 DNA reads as TGTGCCAGCAGTCAACTCTTCTACAATGAGCAGTTCTTC. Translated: CASSQLFYNEQFF.